Below are 4 T cell receptor beta chains sequenced from a single sample in a study of T cell repertoires in cytomegalovirus infection. A single record per CDR3 protein comes from TCRdb applying MiXCR to the reads. This table has roughly 760,000 distinct CDR3 sequences, roughly 35% appearing once. Specimen: PBMCs. The receptors here all came from a human donor in good health (CMV status not recorded). Some clones in this sample may be carry-over from other donors' samples.

V gene TRBV5-5 combines with J gene TRBJ2-7; D is uncertain. The CDR3 extends over 13 amino acids. Deletions cut 0 bases from V and 3 bases from J, with 7 bases between. Germline CDR1 is SGHKS and CDR2 is YYEKEE (reference sequence). CDR3 region: CASSLVAFYEQYF. The CDR3 DNA follows: TGTGCCAGCAGCTTGGTGGCCTTCTACGAGCAGTACTTC.

Ten or more counts support this clonotype. The chain is built from TRBV12-3 or TRBV12-4 and TRBJ2-7, with D perhaps TRBD1 or TRBD2 (5 bases each). There are 14 residues in the CDR3. V lost 4 bases to trimming and J lost 6 bases, with 16 bases between them. The CDR3 bases are TGTGCCAGCAGTTCTGTCGGGACGTTCGGCGAGCAGTACTTC. It is translated as CASSSVGTFGEQYF.

The count of this clonotype is one. The CDR3 sequence: CASSGAGTPGETQYF. The DNA of the CDR3 is TGTGCCAGCAGCGGGGCCGGGACGCCGGGGGAGACCCAGTACTTC. This chain links TRBV5-5 with TRBJ2-5; the D call may be TRBD1 or TRBD2 (5 bases each). This CDR3 spans 15 amino acids. CDR1 is SGHKS, CDR2 YYEKEE, per germline (reference sequence). The ends were cut back, 4 bases at V and 5 bases at J, with 18 bases in the middle.

This clonotype was counted only a few times. This chain links TRBV29-1 with TRBJ2-1; 9 bases are a match to TRBD2. The CDR3 consists of 16 residues. The V gene end was trimmed by 4 bases and the J gene end by 0 bases; junction bases not matched to a gene: 7. CDR1 is SQVTM and CDR2 is ANQGSEA in the germline V gene. CDR3 residues: CSVGRLAASSYNEQFF. The CDR3, as DNA: TGCAGCGTTGGTAGACTAGCGGCGAGCTCCTACAATGAGCAGTTCTTC.